Listed below are T cell receptor beta chains from one sample, sequenced in a study of T cells in Graves' hyperthyroidism and ophthalmopathy. TCRdb reanalysed the multiplex PCR reads using MiXCR and keeps one entry per CDR3 protein. The sample has hundreds of thousands of distinct CDR3 sequences; roughly 40% are singletons. Specimen: blood. The receptors stem from a man aged 18 to 30 with Graves' hyperthyroidism. CDR3s include the opening cysteine and the closing phenylalanine or tryptophan. The D gene is left open where the match is weak. Rows may omit the clone size; those that give it use once, few, many or a size class.

J gene: TRBJ2-2; V gene: TRBV2; D gene: NA; clone size: NA; CDR3 DNA: TGTGCCAGCACTATTAGCGACGGGGCGACCGGGGAGCTGTTTTTT; CDR3 protein: CASTISDGATGELFF
J gene: TRBJ1-5; V gene: TRBV7-2; D gene: TRBD1; clone size: many; CDR3 DNA: TGTGCCAGCGGCGAAGGACAGGGAGGTCAGCCCCAGCATTTT; CDR3 protein: CASGEGQGGQPQHF
J gene: TRBJ1-5; V gene: TRBV12-3/TRBV12-4; D gene: NA; clone size: many; CDR3 DNA: TGTGCCAGCAGTTTATCCGTCTCCGAAGGGCCCCAGCATTTT; CDR3 protein: CASSLSVSEGPQHF
J gene: TRBJ2-2; V gene: TRBV9; D gene: NA; clone size: NA; CDR3 DNA: TGTGCCAGCGGCCCTACCGGGACACCACACACCGGGGAGCTGTTTTTT; CDR3 protein: CASGPTGTPHTGELFF
J gene: TRBJ2-7; V gene: TRBV10-2; D gene: NA; clone size: NA; CDR3 DNA: TGCGCCAGCACCCGAATTCGGGAAAAATACGAGCAGTACTTC; CDR3 protein: CASTRIREKYEQYF
J gene: TRBJ2-2; V gene: TRBV7-8; D gene: NA; clone size: few; CDR3 DNA: TGTGCCAGCAGCTCACAGGGTAGGAGCACCGGGGAGCTGTTTTTT; CDR3 protein: CASSSQGRSTGELFF
J gene: TRBJ1-5; V gene: TRBV19; D gene: NA; clone size: many; CDR3 DNA: TGTGCCAGTACCTGGCAGGTGGAGGGGCCCCAGCATTTT; CDR3 protein: CASTWQVEGPQHF
J gene: TRBJ2-5; V gene: TRBV2; D gene: TRBD2; clone size: NA; CDR3 DNA: TGTGCCAGCAGGGTACGGGAGGTCGGAGAGACCCAGTACTTC; CDR3 protein: CASRVREVGETQYF
J gene: TRBJ1-2; V gene: TRBV5-1; D gene: NA; clone size: NA; CDR3 DNA: TGCGCCAGCAGCTTGGGGCCGACAGGAATTGGCTACACCTTC; CDR3 protein: CASSLGPTGIGYTF
J gene: TRBJ1-1; V gene: TRBV25-1; D gene: NA; clone size: NA; CDR3 DNA: TGTGCCAGCACCATAGGAAAGAACACTGAAGCTTTCTTT; CDR3 protein: CASTIGKNTEAFF
J gene: TRBJ2-1; V gene: TRBV10-3; D gene: NA; clone size: NA; CDR3 DNA: TGTGCCATCAGTGATGCGGTAGGCGAAGGTGAGCAGTTCTTC; CDR3 protein: CAISDAVGEGEQFF
J gene: TRBJ2-5; V gene: TRBV7-9; D gene: TRBD2; clone size: NA; CDR3 DNA: TGTGCCAGCAGCTCTAGGAGTAGCGGGAGACGAGAGACCCAGTACTTC; CDR3 protein: CASSSRSSGRRETQYF
J gene: TRBJ2-6; V gene: TRBV29-1; D gene: NA; clone size: NA; CDR3 DNA: TGCAGCTCAGCAGCCTCTGGGGCCAACGTCCTGACTTTC; CDR3 protein: CSSAASGANVLTF
J gene: TRBJ1-2; V gene: TRBV20-1; D gene: NA; clone size: once; CDR3 DNA: TGCAGTGCTAGTAGGGGCAGTCCCTCTGGCTACACCTTC; CDR3 protein: CSASRGSPSGYTF
J gene: TRBJ1-6; V gene: TRBV6-1; D gene: NA; clone size: NA; CDR3 DNA: TGTGCCAGCAGCCACAGACAGGCTTATAATTCACCCCTCCACTTT; CDR3 protein: CASSHRQAYNSPLHF
J gene: TRBJ2-5; V gene: TRBV20-1; D gene: NA; clone size: NA; CDR3 DNA: TGCAGTGCCTCCCCACCGGGGGCAGATACGCAGTACTTC; CDR3 protein: CSASPPGADTQYF
J gene: TRBJ1-1; V gene: TRBV4-2; D gene: NA; clone size: few; CDR3 DNA: TGTGCCAGCAGCCAAGATCAGGCAGGGGCTACGACTTTCTTT; CDR3 protein: CASSQDQAGATTFF
J gene: TRBJ1-5; V gene: TRBV7-2; D gene: NA; clone size: many; CDR3 DNA: TGTGCCAGCAGCTTATTTTCCGATCAGCCCCAGCATTTT; CDR3 protein: CASSLFSDQPQHF
J gene: TRBJ2-5; V gene: TRBV7-2; D gene: NA; clone size: many; CDR3 DNA: TGTGCCAGCAGCTTAGAGTTTGAGACCCAGTACTTC; CDR3 protein: CASSLEFETQYF
J gene: TRBJ1-4; V gene: TRBV9; D gene: NA; clone size: many; CDR3 DNA: TGTGCCAGCAGCGTTGGGGGCGGTAATGAAAAACTGTTTTTT; CDR3 protein: CASSVGGGNEKLFF
J gene: TRBJ2-7; V gene: TRBV7-9; D gene: NA; clone size: few; CDR3 DNA: TGTGCCAGCACCCGGGTTGGGTTAGCTTACGAGCAGTACTTC; CDR3 protein: CASTRVGLAYEQYF
J gene: TRBJ1-1; V gene: TRBV20-1; D gene: TRBD1; clone size: NA; CDR3 DNA: TGCAGTGCTGAAACCTCCGGGACAGTTTCTTTCTTT; CDR3 protein: CSAETSGTVSFF
J gene: TRBJ2-5; V gene: TRBV29-1; D gene: TRBD1; clone size: many; CDR3 DNA: TGCAGCGTTGGGGACAGGGGGCGTCGAGAGACCCAGTACTTC; CDR3 protein: CSVGDRGRRETQYF
J gene: TRBJ2-5; V gene: TRBV20-1; D gene: TRBD2; clone size: NA; CDR3 DNA: TGCAGTGCAGCCAACGGCGGGGGGGAGTTCGACGAGACCCAGTACTTC; CDR3 protein: CSAANGGGEFDETQYF
J gene: TRBJ1-2; V gene: TRBV14; D gene: NA; clone size: NA; CDR3 DNA: TGTGCCAGCAGCCGGTCCAAGGGAGAGCACTATGGCTACACCTTC; CDR3 protein: CASSRSKGEHYGYTF
J gene: TRBJ1-6; V gene: TRBV10-2; D gene: NA; clone size: many; CDR3 DNA: TGCGCCAGCAGTGAGTGGGGGACTGCAGCTTCACCCCTCCACTTT; CDR3 protein: CASSEWGTAASPLHF
J gene: TRBJ2-2; V gene: TRBV11-3; D gene: TRBD2; clone size: few; CDR3 DNA: TGTGCCAGCAGCGCCCTAGCGGGAGCTACCGGGGAGCTGTTTTTT; CDR3 protein: CASSALAGATGELFF
J gene: TRBJ1-1; V gene: TRBV7-2; D gene: TRBD1; clone size: NA; CDR3 DNA: TGTGCCAGCAACTCTACCGGGACAGGGGGCGCCCCGAAGACTGAAGCTTTCTTT; CDR3 protein: CASNSTGTGGAPKTEAFF